This T cell receptor beta chain was documented in a study of blood T cells in healthy people across ages. The sample holds many counts of this clonotype. Alongside a J-beta primer mix, a sample-barcoded 5' primer served in a second PCR lasting about 7 to 11 cycles. TCRdb fed the 5' RACE reads into MiXCR, producing one record per CDR3 protein. This sample has fewer than 800,000 distinct CDR3 sequences; around 32% occur once, and the top ten carry 15% to 19%. Trimming removed 10 bases at V and 5 bases at J, with 17 bases between. Germline CDR1 MNHNY, CDR2 SVGAGI (reference sequence). The CDR3 runs to 13 residues.

The sequence derives from a woman at least 80 years old in good health. Sequenced: blood. The V and J genes are TRBV6-6 and TRBJ2-5; tentatively, D is TRBD2 (6 bases). The CDR3 DNA reads as TGTGCCACCGAGCGGGTGATGAGCGAGACCCAGTACTTC. Translation: CATERVMSETQYF.